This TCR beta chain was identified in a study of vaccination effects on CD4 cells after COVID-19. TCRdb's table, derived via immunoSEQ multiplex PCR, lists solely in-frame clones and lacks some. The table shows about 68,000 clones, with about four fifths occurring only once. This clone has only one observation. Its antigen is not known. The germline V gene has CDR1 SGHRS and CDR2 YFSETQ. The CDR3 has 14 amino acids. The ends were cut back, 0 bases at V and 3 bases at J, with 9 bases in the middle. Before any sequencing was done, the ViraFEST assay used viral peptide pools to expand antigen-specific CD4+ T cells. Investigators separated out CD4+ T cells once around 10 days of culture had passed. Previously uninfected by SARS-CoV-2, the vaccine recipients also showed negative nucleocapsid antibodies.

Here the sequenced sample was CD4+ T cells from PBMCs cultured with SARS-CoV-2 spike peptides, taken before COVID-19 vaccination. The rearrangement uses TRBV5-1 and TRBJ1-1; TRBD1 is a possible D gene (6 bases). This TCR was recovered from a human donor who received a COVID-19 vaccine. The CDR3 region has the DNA TGCGCCAGCAGCTTGGGGGGGCAGGACACTGAAGCTTTCTTT. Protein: CASSLGGQDTEAFF. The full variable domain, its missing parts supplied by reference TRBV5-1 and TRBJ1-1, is KAGVTQTPRYLIKTRGQQVTLSCSPISGHRSVSWYQQTPGQGLQFLFEYFSETQRNKGNFPGRFSGRQFSNSRSEMNVSTLELGDSALYLCASSLGGQDTEAFFGQGTRLTVV.